The entry below describes one T cell receptor beta chain. This clone may be a read error of a much larger clone one base away. This sample stems from a study of molecular identifiers for immune sequencing clone quantification. This CDR3 is 16 amino acids long. V was clipped by 6 bases and J by 4 bases; unmatched bases: 10. Germline CDR1 is MNHNY and CDR2 is SVGAGI (reference sequence). TCRdb reprocessed the PCR reads via MiXCR and lists one record per CDR3 protein. The sample shows about 100,000 distinct CDR3 sequences, roughly a third of them seen only once. The chain is built from TRBV6-6 and TRBJ2-5, with 11 positions matching TRBD2. This sequence originates from a human donor in good health. Some libraries in this study had Jurkat cell RNA spiked in. Source material: naive CD8+ T cells from blood, with Jurkat cell RNA spiked in. Subset denoted: FACS-sorted CD8+CD4-CCR7+CD45RA+ naive T cells. The CDR3 loop reads CASSTLAGGPRETQYF. The CDR3 coding sequence is TGTGCCAGCAGCACCCTAGCGGGAGGTCCACGAGAGACCCAGTACTTC.